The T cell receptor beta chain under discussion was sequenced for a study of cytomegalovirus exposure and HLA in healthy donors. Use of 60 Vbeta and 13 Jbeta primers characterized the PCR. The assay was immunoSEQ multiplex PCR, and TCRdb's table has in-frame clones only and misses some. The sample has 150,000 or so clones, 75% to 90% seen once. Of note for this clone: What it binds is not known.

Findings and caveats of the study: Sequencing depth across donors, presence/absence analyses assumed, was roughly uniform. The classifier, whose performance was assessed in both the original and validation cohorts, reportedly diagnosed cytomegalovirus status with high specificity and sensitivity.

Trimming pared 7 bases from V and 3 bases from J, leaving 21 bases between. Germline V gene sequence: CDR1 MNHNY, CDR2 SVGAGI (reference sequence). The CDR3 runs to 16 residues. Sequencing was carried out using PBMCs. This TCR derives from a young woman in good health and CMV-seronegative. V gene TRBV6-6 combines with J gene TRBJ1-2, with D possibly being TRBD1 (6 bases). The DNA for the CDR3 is TGTGCCAGCACCCCTCAGGTGGGGGCGAGGGACTATGGCTACACCTTC. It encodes CASTPQVGARDYGYTF.